This TCR beta chain emerged from a study of post-analysis software for immune sequencing data. Looking at the study overall: Disease courses included relapsing-remitting, secondary progressive and progressive-relapsing multiple sclerosis. Regarding the study as a whole: With F measure, samples from one preparation batch clustered together strongly. Patients used about five TRBV segments, including TRBV5-6, TRBV5-1 and TRBV20-1, more often than controls. Significantly lower normalized Chao1 diversity was found in patients with multiple sclerosis relative to controls.

Tagging with unique molecular identifiers was a feature of the TCR beta cDNA libraries. T cells numbering roughly 1 to 10 million yielded 450,000 to 500,000 cDNA molecules. TCRdb fed the PCR reads into MiXCR, producing one record per CDR3 protein. Of about 560,000 distinct CDR3 sequences detected, 44% appear once; the ten largest clones hold roughly 1.8%. In the case of this clonotype: The antigen is unknown.

J lost 4 bases, V lost 6 bases, and 3 bases had no gene match. The CDR3 runs 15 residues. Germline assignment: CDR1 MNHEY and CDR2 SVGAGI. The sequenced material came from blood. The sequence came from a girl aged 10 to 17 with multiple sclerosis. V usage is TRBV6-5 and J usage is TRBJ2-5; 15 nucleotides match TRBD2. The CDR3 protein is CASRSGLAGGETQYF. The CDR3 nucleotides read TGTGCCAGCAGGTCGGGACTAGCGGGAGGAGAGACCCAGTACTTC.